This TCR beta chain was profiled in a study of blood T cell repertoires in COVID-19 (dated by TCRdb to about 2020). Turning to the overall study: Collaborator samples came from the United States, Italy and Spain and covered acute and convalescent phases of COVID-19. The prospective study material was composed of cDNA or gDNA derived from T cells, B-cell-depleted T cells, or PBMCs. Subjects who had been exposed to COVID-19, were actively infected with it, or had recovered from it provided the deeply sampled blood TCRbeta repertoires that made up the dataset. A freely available public database, intended as a resource for researchers studying the immune response to SARS-CoV-2, is where the repertoires were released. Samples were obtained from the ongoing ImmuneRACE study (first 160 participants) and from 1,000 to 1,500 subjects provided by 6 global collaborators. Nearly every sample came with metadata listing a de-identified subject ID, COVID-19 status, age in years and sex. Where available, HLA class I and class II types were taken from metadata supplied by the sample provider and were not determined by assay-based typing. What the research found in general, with its limitations: Clinical and demographic metadata were provided uncurated, with the amount varying by source and participant.

Each collaborating institution followed its own protocols to collect whole blood in K2EDTA tubes. For TCRbeta analysis, collaborators shipped samples as frozen whole blood, isolated PBMCs, or DNA extracted from either of those sample types. On this clone itself: No antigen is known for it. Per-base qualities were not stored, and no clone one base away is much larger.

The CDR1 and CDR2 encoded by the germline V gene (reference sequence) are GTSNPN and SVGIG. V and J lose 2 bases and 10 bases, and a span of 18 bases separates them. The CDR3 runs 14 residues from the cysteine to the phenylalanine. Just CDR3 DNA is preserved here, 42 bases in frame from base 1. TCRbeta CDR3 regions were amplified from genomic DNA by means of the immunoSEQ Assay, a bias-controlled multiplex PCR. Per the authors' processing: Nucleated cell counts per sample were estimated from amplification of reference gene primers within the assay. To quantify the absolute abundance of each unique TCRbeta CDR3 rearrangement, sequence reads were collapsed and filtered. For each sample, productive Simpson clonality was calculated as the square root of Simpson's diversity index across productive rearrangements. TCRdb obtained this table from immuneACCESS and retained in-frame rearrangements with V and J assigned. These tables miss some clones; where compared with another copy, unresolved V genes account for less than half of the shortfall, and the remainder is unexplained. The V and J calls and the clone size are those of that table, but D and trimming were determined from the DNA. This sample lists approximately 220,000 clones; approximately 86% were detected once. The top ten clonotypes cover less than 0.75% of the sample.

In this chain, TRBV30 is recombined with TRBJ2-1; the D gene is possibly TRBD1, with 5 bases matching. The sample comprised peripheral blood. The TCR sequence derives from a man between 40 and 49 years old with acute or convalescent COVID-19. The DNA sequence is given as TGTGCCTGGAGTCCGAATTCAGCCCCAGGGGAGCAGTTCTTC. This gives the protein CAWSPNSAPGEQFF.